Each of the 30 T cell receptor beta chains below was sequenced from the same sample in a study of vaccination and CD4 T cells after COVID-19. Sequencing of cultured CD4+ T cell DNA used the Oncomine TCR Beta short-read assay. TCRdb used MiXCR to reprocess the PCR reads, holding one entry per CDR3 protein. This table has about 18,000 distinct CDR3 sequences, over 50% appearing once. Antigens for these TCRs are unknown. Described treatment: approximately 11-day PBMC culture with coronavirus spike peptide pools or control peptides (ViraFEST assay). Sequencing was performed on CD4+ T cells from blood, cultured in vitro, taken before SARS-CoV-2 vaccination. These receptors all come from a human donor who had recovered from COVID-19.

The chain employs TRBV12-3 or TRBV12-4 and TRBJ2-3, with TRBD2 matching over 10 bases. The CDR3 consists of 21 residues. J was trimmed by 2 bases and V by 1 base; bases with no gene match: 18. The CDR3 region is CASSLGLKGLAGGQDTDTQYF. The DNA for the CDR3 is TGTGCCAGCAGTTTAGGTCTGAAGGGGTTAGCGGGAGGTCAGGACACAGATACGCAGTATTTT.

The genes are TRBV28 and TRBJ1-1, with 10 nucleotides matching TRBD1. Germline CDR1 and CDR2: MDHEN and SYDVKM. Trimming took 5 bases from V and 4 from J; bases not matched to a gene: 4. The CDR3 consists of 14 residues. DNA for the CDR3: TGTGCCAGCAGTGCGGACAGGGGGGGCACTGAAGCTTTCTTT. It is translated as CASSADRGGTEAFF.

The chain recombines TRBV28 with TRBJ2-4; 8 bases are shared with TRBD1. CDR3 length: 18 residues. Trimming cost V 3 bases and J 0 bases; bases outside gene matches: 10. CDR1 and CDR2 from the germline V gene are MDHEN and SYDVKM. The CDR3 DNA reads as TGTGCCAGCAGTTTCGTGGACAGGGACTCGGGAGCCAAAAACATTCAGTACTTC. Its protein is CASSFVDRDSGAKNIQYF. The whole variable domain, filled in from reference TRBV28 and TRBJ2-4, reads DVKVTQSSRYLVKRTGEKVFLECVQDMDHENMFWYRQDPGLGLRLIYFSYDVKMKEKGDIPEGYSVSREKKERFSLILESASTNQTSMYLCASSFVDRDSGAKNIQYFGAGTRLSVL.

The V call is TRBV11-2, the J call TRBJ2-7; no clear D. The CDR3 covers 15 residues. V lost 5 bases and J 2 bases, leaving 16 bases between the germline ends. Germline CDR1 reads SGHAT; CDR2 reads FQNNGV. CDR3 amino acids: CASSHAVGWTYEQYF. In nucleotides, the CDR3 is TGTGCCAGCAGCCACGCGGTGGGGTGGACCTACGAGCAGTACTTC. The full variable domain, rest sourced from reference TRBV11-2 and TRBJ2-7, is EAGVAQSPRYKIIEKRQSVAFWCNPISGHATLYWYQQILGQGPKLLIQFQNNGVVDDSQLPKDRFSAERLKGVDSTLKIQPAKLEDSAVYLCASSHAVGWTYEQYFGPGTRLTVT.

V usage is TRBV12-3 or TRBV12-4 and J usage is TRBJ2-5, with a weak D call TRBD2 (6 bases). This CDR3 contains 13 residues. The V gene lost 3 bases and the J gene lost 2 bases, with 7 bases spanning the gap. The CDR3 reads CASSFSGQETQYF. CDR3 sequence (DNA): TGTGCCAGCAGTTTTAGCGGACAAGAGACCCAGTACTTC.

The chain combines TRBV23-1 with TRBJ2-7; a possible D gene is TRBD1 (5 bases). TRBV23-1 has ORF status, its function being uncertain. The CDR3 has 14 residues. Trimming cost V 8 bases and J 1 base, with 15 bases left between them. The CDR3 bases are TGCGCCAGCCCATGGACACCGCGTTCCTACGAGCAGTACTTC. Encoded protein: CASPWTPRSYEQYF.

The chain employs TRBV19 and TRBJ2-5; D is uncertain. Germline V CDR1 and CDR2: LNHDA, SQIVND (reference sequence). The CDR3 extends over 15 amino acids. The ends were cut back, 7 bases at V and 0 bases at J, with 15 bases in the middle. Here the CDR3 DNA reads TGTGCCAGTACGGGTGGAGCTGCCAACCAAGAGACCCAGTACTTC. This encodes CASTGGAANQETQYF.

This chain connects TRBV6-1 to TRBJ2-7, with no clear D. V lost 6 bases and J 6 bases, leaving 12 bases between the germline ends. Per germline, CDR1 MNHNS and CDR2 SASEGT. The CDR3 is 12 residues long. CDR3 sequence: CASSPRVGEQYF. The CDR3 DNA sequence: TGTGCCAGCAGCCCTAGAGTAGGCGAGCAGTACTTC.

In its sample, this clonotype was seen a few times. This chain uses TRBV4-1 with TRBJ1-2, with D possibly being TRBD1 (6 bases). The CDR3 is 12 amino acids. The V and J ends lost 4 bases and 4 bases respectively, with 7 bases between them. Germline V gives CDR1 MGHRA, CDR2 YSYEKL. The CDR3 reads CASSRGAYGYTF. The CDR3 bases are TGCGCCAGCAGCCGGGGGGCCTATGGCTACACCTTC.

The V gene is TRBV2, the J gene TRBJ2-5; D unclear. Germline V CDR1 and CDR2: SNHLY, FYNNEI. Trimming pared 10 bases from V and 5 bases from J, leaving 11 bases between. The CDR3 has 11 amino acids. CDR3 nucleotide sequence: TGTGCCACCAAGCTCGGCGAGACCCAGTACTTC. This translates into CATKLGETQYF. Full variable domain (outside the CDR3, taken from reference TRBV2 and TRBJ2-5): EPEVTQTPSHQVTQMGQEVILRCVPISNHLYFYWYRQILGQKVEFLVSFYNNEISEKSEIFDDQFSVERPDGSNFTLKIRSTKLEDSAMYFCATKLGETQYFGPGTRLLVL.

The chain combines TRBV20-1 with TRBJ2-7; D is possibly TRBD1 (6 bases). Between the trimmed V and J ends, which lost 6 bases and 4 bases, there was a span of 16 bases. This CDR3 contains 13 residues. Per the germline V gene, CDR1 is DFQATT and CDR2 is SNEGSKA (reference sequence). The CDR3 loop is CSAHDRTRYEQYF. CDR3 nucleotides: TGCAGTGCCCACGACAGGACTCGGTACGAGCAGTACTTC.

The chain combines TRBV7-8 with TRBJ2-1; 8 bases are shared with TRBD2. Trimming took 5 bases from V and 8 from J; bases not matched to a gene: 11. In germline, CDR1 is SGHVS, CDR2 FQNEAQ. This CDR3 region has 15 residues. As DNA, the CDR3 is TGTGCCAGCAGCCGAGAGGGGACTAGGGGGGATGAGCAGTTCTTC. Protein product: CASSREGTRGDEQFF.

The chain recombines TRBV20-1 with TRBJ2-1; tentative D call: TRBD2 (5 bases). Between the trimmed V and J ends, which lost 6 bases and 5 bases, there was a span of 17 bases. Germline V gene data show CDR1 as DFQATT and CDR2 as SNEGSKA (reference sequence). CDR3 size: 14 residues. The CDR3 reads CSAKLWENDNEQFF. The CDR3 DNA sequence: TGCAGTGCCAAGTTGTGGGAGAATGACAATGAGCAGTTCTTC.

This clonotype was counted between two and nine times. This chain connects TRBV6-1 to TRBJ2-7; D gene ambiguous. The germline V gene encodes CDR1 MNHNS and CDR2 SASEGT. Trimming removed 5 bases from V and 4 bases from J, with 9 bases in between. CDR3 length: 12 residues. The CDR3 DNA reads as TGTGCCAGCAGTCGTAACCAGTACGAGCAGTACTTC. Its translation: CASSRNQYEQYF.

The chain uses TRBV5-1 and TRBJ2-7; D may be TRBD1 (5 bases). CDR3 size: 12 residues. Deletions cut 7 bases from V and 3 bases from J, with 11 bases between. From germline, CDR1 is SGHRS and CDR2 YFSETQ. This CDR3 reads CASSDSFYEQYF. CDR3 nucleotide sequence: TGCGCCAGCTCAGACAGTTTCTACGAGCAGTACTTC.

The J gene is TRBJ1-2, the V gene TRBV28; D remains ambiguous. Looked up from germline, CDR1 is MDHEN and CDR2 is SYDVKM. The CDR3 consists of 12 residues. V gave up 5 bases and J gave up 1 base, with 5 bases separating them. CDR3 loop: CASSARNYGYTF. The CDR3 DNA reads as TGTGCCAGCAGTGCGCGTAACTATGGCTACACCTTC.

This clonotype was seen a handful of times. The gene calls are TRBV15 and TRBJ2-2; D gene ambiguous. Looked up from germline, CDR1 is LNHNV and CDR2 is YYDKDF (reference sequence). CDR3 length: 15 amino acids. V lost 0 bases to trimming and J lost 1 base, with 6 bases between them. The CDR3 sequence: CATSRDLMNTGELFF. The CDR3 nucleotides are TGTGCCACCAGCAGAGATCTAATGAACACCGGGGAGCTGTTTTTT. The full variable domain, rest sourced from reference TRBV15 and TRBJ2-2, is DAMVIQNPRYQVTQFGKPVTLSCSQTLNHNVMYWYQQKSSQAPKLLFHYYDKDFNNEADTPDNFQSRRPNTSFCFLDIRSPGLGDTAMYLCATSRDLMNTGELFFGEGSRLTVL.

The chain combines TRBV5-4 with TRBJ2-3; 9 bases fit TRBD1. Germline V gives CDR1 SGHNT, CDR2 YYREEE (reference sequence). This CDR3 region has 16 residues. Trimming took 4 bases from V and 0 from J; bases not matched to a gene: 6. CDR3 bases: TGTGCCAGCAGCCCAACCGGGACAGGGAGCACAGATACGCAGTATTTT. It specifies CASSPTGTGSTDTQYF.

The chain carries TRBV7-9 and TRBJ2-3; possibly TRBD2 for D (6 bases). The germline V gene has CDR1 SEHNR and CDR2 FQNEAQ (reference sequence). The CDR3 runs to 15 residues. The CDR3 sequence: CAGTEGTGGTDTQYF. The CDR3 coding sequence is TGTGCAGGAACCGAAGGGACGGGAGGCACAGATACGCAGTATTTT.

The gene calls are TRBV2 and TRBJ2-7, with 10 bases fitting TRBD2. Germline V gene sequence: CDR1 SNHLY, CDR2 FYNNEI. CDR3 length: 14 amino acids. V trimming: 6 bases; J trimming: 5 bases; junction bases outside the gene matches: 7. The CDR3: CASRATSGKNEQYF. CDR3 sequence (DNA): TGTGCCAGCAGAGCTACTAGCGGGAAGAACGAGCAGTACTTC.

CDR3 sequence reads: CASSEQLGEQYF. CDR3 nucleotides: TGTGCCAGCAGTGAACAACTTGGCGAGCAGTACTTC. V is TRBV2 and J is TRBJ2-7; D unclear. CDR1 is SNHLY and CDR2 is FYNNEI in the germline V gene. The CDR3 is 12 residues long. V lost 2 bases and J lost 6, with 8 bases in between.

The chain couples TRBV6-1 to TRBJ2-7; D gene unclear. CDR1 and CDR2 from the germline V gene are MNHNS and SASEGT. V was cut by 3 bases and J by 3 bases, with 9 bases left in between. The CDR3 covers 13 residues. CDR3 DNA: TGTGCCAGCAGTGAGGATTTTGTCTACGAGCAGTACTTC. Its translation: CASSEDFVYEQYF.

The chain uses TRBV27 and TRBJ1-2; 10 nucleotides line up with TRBD1. The CDR3 totals 14 residues. With 5 bases clipped from V and 4 bases from J, the junction kept 4 bases outside the gene matches. Germline CDR1 is MNHEY and CDR2 is SMNVEV (reference sequence). As DNA, the CDR3 is TGTGCCAGCAGTCCAAGGACAGGGGGCTATGGCTACACCTTC. It is translated as CASSPRTGGYGYTF.

V is TRBV7-9 and J is TRBJ2-1; 11 bases are shared with TRBD2. V was clipped by 5 bases and J by 8 bases; unmatched bases: 8. The germline V gene has CDR1 SEHNR and CDR2 FQNEAQ (reference sequence). CDR3 length: 15 residues. The CDR3, as DNA: TGTGCCAGCAGCCCTCGAAATAGCGGGAGGGATGAGCAGTTCTTC. This encodes CASSPRNSGRDEQFF.

This clonotype was observed a handful of times. The rearrangement uses TRBV25-1 and TRBJ2-2; D is perhaps TRBD1 (6 bases). Trimming pared 8 bases from V and 1 base from J, leaving 11 bases between. The CDR3 runs to 14 residues. Germline V gives CDR1 MGHDK, CDR2 SYGVNS. CDR3 sequence reads: CASVDRRNTGELFF. The CDR3 DNA reads TGTGCCAGCGTCGACAGGAGGAACACCGGGGAGCTGTTTTTT. Combining the CDR3 with reference TRBV25-1 and TRBJ2-2 gives the whole variable domain EADIYQTPRYLVIGTGKKITLECSQTMGHDKMYWYQQDPGMELHLIHYSYGVNSTEKGDLSSESTVSRIRTEHFPLTLESARPSHTSQYLCASVDRRNTGELFFGEGSRLTVL.

This clonotype was counted between two and nine times. The V gene is TRBV27, the J gene TRBJ1-6; D unresolved. V lost 5 bases, J lost 7 bases, and 9 bases lay in between. The CDR3 runs 13 residues. Germline CDR1 and CDR2: MNHEY and SMNVEV (reference sequence). CDR3 sequence (DNA): TGTGCCAGCAGTGCTGGATGGAATTCACCCCTCCACTTT. Amino acids: CASSAGWNSPLHF.

The chain links TRBV27 to TRBJ2-3, with TRBD2 identical over 9 bases. The germline V gene has CDR1 MNHEY and CDR2 SMNVEV (reference sequence). V lost 4 bases to trimming and J lost 2 bases; unmatched junction nucleotides: 13. CDR3 length: 18 residues. For the CDR3, the DNA is TGTGCCAGCAGTTCCATCCCACCCGGGACTAGCTTCACAGATACGCAGTATTTT. It yields the protein CASSSIPPGTSFTDTQYF.

The CDR3 bases are TGTGCCAGCAGAGCGACAGGGGTCACTGAAGCTTTCTTT. Protein product: CASRATGVTEAFF. The genes are TRBV6-2 or TRBV6-3 and TRBJ1-1; 8 nucleotides align to TRBD1. V lost 6 bases to trimming and J lost 4 bases; unmatched junction nucleotides: 4. The CDR3 has 13 amino acids. Germline V gives CDR1 MNHEY, CDR2 SVGEGT.

The chain uses TRBV2 and TRBJ1-6; TRBD1 agrees at 9 bases. The CDR3 length is 13 residues. The V and J ends lost 8 bases and 9 bases, in that order; junction bases with no gene match: 5. Germline CDR1 and CDR2: SNHLY and FYNNEI. This CDR3 reads CASADRGASPLHF. The CDR3 DNA sequence: TGTGCCAGCGCTGACAGGGGGGCTTCACCCCTCCACTTT.

The chain joins TRBV7-9 to TRBJ1-1, with D possibly matching TRBD1 (6 bases). V shed 5 bases and J shed 9 bases, with 19 bases lying between them. This CDR3 comprises 14 residues. The germline V gene encodes CDR1 SEHNR and CDR2 FQNEAQ (reference sequence). The CDR3: CASSGAQGALKAFF. The CDR3 bases are TGTGCCAGCAGCGGGGCACAGGGTGCTTTAAAAGCTTTCTTT.